This TCR beta chain emerged from a study of T cells in Graves' hyperthyroidism and ophthalmopathy. The study's findings and limits: In the blood, most expanded thyroid clonotypes above 0.001 appeared as well. With a median lead of 6.5 months before onset, the model predicted ophthalmopathy.

As regards this clonotype: Its target is unknown.

Stable hyperthyroidism: no ophthalmopathy progression over 18 months of follow-up. The CDR3 has 14 amino acids. Trimming left V 1 base short and J 6 bases short, with 12 bases between. From germline, CDR1 is SGDLS and CDR2 YYNGEE. RNA transcripts were the template for amplifying TCR beta CDR3 regions. HTBI primers were the set used in a first-round RT-PCR of the TCR CDR3. MiXCR, applied by TCRdb to the multiplex PCR reads, yields one record per CDR3 protein. The data hold 540,000 or so distinct CDR3 sequences, with around 16% observed a single time. The source is a young woman with Graves' hyperthyroidism. This chain connects TRBV9 to TRBJ2-3; D is perhaps TRBD1 (6 bases). The material sequenced was blood. The CDR3 region is CASSVQGFTDTQYF. In nucleotides, the CDR3 is TGTGCCAGCAGCGTACAGGGGTTTACCGATACGCAGTATTTT. The whole variable domain, remainder taken from reference TRBV9 and TRBJ2-3, is DSGVTQTPKHLITATGQRVTLRCSPRSGDLSVYWYQQSLDQGLQFLIQYYNGEERAKGNILERFSAQQFPDLHSELNLSSLELGDSALYFCASSVQGFTDTQYFGPGTRLTVL.